The source of this T cell receptor (beta chain) is a study of blood T cell repertoires in COVID-19. The data were produced by immunoSEQ multiplex PCR, yet TCRdb's version contains in-frame clones alone and is incomplete. Of around 250,000 clones in the sample, 80% to 90% were seen once. This TCR came from a woman aged 40 to 50 who had been exposed to COVID-19. Sequenced sample: PBMCs or T cells enriched from blood (not recorded which).

In nucleotides, the CDR3 is TGTGCCAGCAGTGTACAGGGGAGTTCGAATCAGCCCCAGCATTTT. Encoded protein: CASSVQGSSNQPQHF. The chain is built from TRBV27 and TRBJ1-5; 7 bases line up with TRBD1. V gave up 5 bases and J gave up 4 bases; unmatched junction bases: 8. The CDR3 consists of 15 residues. Germline V gene sequence: CDR1 MNHEY, CDR2 SMNVEV (reference sequence).